The rows below give T cell receptor beta chains drawn from one sample of a study of shared clonotypes between healthy human individuals. Data came from immunoSEQ multiplex PCR; TCRdb stores just in-frame clones and leaves some out. The data contain millions of clones, 90% to 95% of them singletons. Specimen: naive CD4+ T cells sorted from blood. These receptors were obtained from a man aged 18-30 years in good health. Both conserved end residues are part of each CDR3. The D gene is left open where the match is weak. Part of the rows lack a size; the others show once, few, many or a class for expanded clones.

clone_size j_call cdr3_length d_call v_call cdr3_aa cdr3_nt
NA TRBJ2-6 15 NA TRBV6-5 CASSFLVEGANVLTF TGTGCCAGCAGTTTTCTAGTGGAAGGGGCCAACGTCCTGACTTTC
NA TRBJ2-7 13 NA TRBV7-6 CASSAGLVDEQYF TGTGCCAGCAGCGCCGGATTGGTGGACGAGCAGTACTTC
NA TRBJ1-2 17 NA TRBV19 CASSMAAADRSNYGYTF TGTGCCAGTAGTATGGCTGCAGCCGATCGATCTAACTATGGCTACACCTTC
NA TRBJ1-2 14 TRBD1 TRBV7-2 CASSSPGGGYGYTF TGTGCCAGCAGCTCCCCAGGGGGCGGCTATGGCTACACCTTC
NA TRBJ2-2 15 NA TRBV10-3 CATAPRGANTGELFF TGTGCCACCGCCCCCCGAGGGGCGAACACCGGGGAGCTGTTTTTT
NA TRBJ2-3 15 TRBD1 TRBV11-3 CASSLGTAPTDTQYF TGTGCCAGTAGCTTAGGGACAGCCCCCACAGATACGCAGTATTTT
NA TRBJ2-3 16 NA TRBV5-4 CASSKTGFLYTDTQYF TGTGCCAGCAGCAAGACGGGGTTTCTTTATACAGATACGCAGTATTTT
NA TRBJ1-1 12 TRBD1 TRBV30 CAWSRQGVEAFF TGTGCCTGGAGTCGTCAGGGGGTTGAAGCTTTCTTT
NA TRBJ2-1 18 TRBD2 TRBV10-3 CAISVFGTSGRQGNEQFF TGTGCCATCAGTGTTTTTGGGACTAGCGGGAGACAGGGCAATGAGCAGTTCTTC
NA TRBJ2-2 17 TRBD2 TRBV29-1 CSAGSATSGSFTGELFF TGCAGCGCCGGATCAGCGACTAGCGGGAGCTTCACCGGGGAGCTGTTTTTT
once TRBJ2-1 14 TRBD2 TRBV27 CASSLRTSGSEQFF TGTGCCAGCAGTCTAAGGACTAGCGGTAGTGAGCAGTTCTTC
NA TRBJ2-3 15 NA TRBV6-5 CASSYSQGRPDTQYF TGTGCCAGCAGTTACTCGCAAGGGAGACCAGATACGCAGTATTTT
NA TRBJ1-4 12 NA TRBV25-1 CASSENSEKLFF TGTGCCAGCAGTGAAAACTCTGAAAAACTGTTTTTT